Each of the 13 T cell receptor beta chains below was sequenced from the same sample in a study of PD-1 blockade in mismatch repair-deficient tumors (dated by TCRdb to about 2017). The library was generated by the immunoSEQ multiplex PCR assay. TCRdb limited this immuneACCESS table to in-frame rearrangements with V and J called. A share of clones is missing; checked studies link under half to unresolved V genes, and the rest is unexplained. The sample has about 34,000 clones on record, approximately 80% of them singletons. The ten largest make up 3% to 4% of the sample. The specimen was PBMCs, collected 6 to 7 weeks after starting pembrolizumab. The receptors stem from an adult with mismatch repair-deficient cancer.

This clone was recorded a few times. The gene calls are TRBV6-1 and TRBJ2-7, with D possibly matching TRBD1 (6 bases). V shed 5 bases and J shed 1 base, with 12 bases lying between them. Germline CDR1 is MNHNS and CDR2 is SASEGT. This CDR3 contains 14 residues. The CDR3 DNA is TGTGCCAGCAGTTTAAACGGACAGTCCTACGAGCAGTACTTC. It specifies CASSLNGQSYEQYF.

The rearrangement joins TRBV5-5 to TRBJ2-3, with TRBD2 matching 9 bases. The CDR3 contains 13 residues. Trimming removed 5 bases from V and 6 bases from J; junction bases left unmatched: 4. CDR1 and CDR2 from the germline V gene are SGHKS and YYEKEE (reference sequence). The CDR3 bases are TGTGCCAGCAGTTATAGCGGGAGCGATACGCAGTATTTT. Its translation: CASSYSGSDTQYF.

The chain has TRBV27 and TRBJ2-3; D possibly corresponds to TRBD2 (5 bases). This CDR3 is built from 13 residues. Per the germline V gene, CDR1 is MNHEY and CDR2 is SMNVEV (reference sequence). The V end was cut by 7 bases, the J end by 2 bases, with 10 bases between. The CDR3, as DNA: TGTGCCAGCACACAGCGGATCACAGATACGCAGTATTTT. Its translation: CASTQRITDTQYF.

This clone was recorded only once. V usage is TRBV2 and J usage is TRBJ2-1; 11 nucleotides agree with TRBD2. The trim removed 6 bases at V and 2 bases at J, leaving 3 bases unmatched. Germline loops: CDR1 SNHLY, CDR2 FYNNEI. The CDR3 has 15 residues. CDR3 in DNA: TGTGCCAGCAGCGTAGCGGGAGGGCCCTACAATGAGCAGTTCTTC. Encoded protein: CASSVAGGPYNEQFF.

This clone has just one count. The genes are TRBV6-6 and TRBJ2-3; unclear D gene. V lost 2 bases and J lost 0, with 6 bases in between. Germline CDR1 is MNHNY and CDR2 is SVGAGI (reference sequence). The CDR3 spans 14 residues. CDR3 bases: TGTGCCAGCAGTTACCTCTCTAGCACAGATACGCAGTATTTT. Translation: CASSYLSSTDTQYF.

CDR3 sequence reads: CASSKSSGANVLTF. CDR3 DNA sequence: TGCGCCAGCAGTAAGAGCTCTGGGGCCAACGTCCTGACTTTC. The chain has TRBV5-1 and TRBJ2-6; D ambiguous. CDR3 length equals 14 residues. V dropped 5 bases and J dropped 0 bases, with 6 bases sitting between them. Germline V gene data show CDR1 as SGHRS and CDR2 as YFSETQ.

This clone occurred once. The chain recombines TRBV27 with TRBJ2-5, with D maybe TRBD2 (6 bases). The J call may be faulty, since TRBJ2-7 better matches the DNA end. This CDR3 has 14 residues. Germline V gene data show CDR1 as MNHEY and CDR2 as SMNVEV (reference sequence). Here the CDR3 reads CASSLAGFDYEQYF. CDR3 sequence (DNA): TGTGCCAGCAGTTTAGCGGGATTTGACTACGAGCAGTACTTC.

This clone was seen a single time. The CDR3 loop is CASSPTGQPPNYGYTF. The CDR3 DNA is TGTGCCAGCAGCCCGACGGGACAGCCTCCTAACTATGGCTACACCTTC. The gene calls are TRBV28 and TRBJ1-2; 7 bases fit TRBD1. The germline V gene has CDR1 MDHEN and CDR2 SYDVKM. J gave up 0 bases and V 6 bases, and 10 bases lay outside the gene matches. CDR3 length: 16 amino acids.

The chain is built from TRBV30 and TRBJ1-6; D is undetermined. The V gene's germline CDR1 is GTSNPN and CDR2 SVGIG (reference sequence). V gave up 0 bases and J gave up 7 bases, with 10 bases separating them. The CDR3 is 14 residues long. CDR3 sequence (DNA): TGTGCCTGGAGTGTATCGGGGAGCAATTCACCCCTCCACTTT. As protein: CAWSVSGSNSPLHF.

This clone was detected once. The rearrangement uses TRBV2 and TRBJ2-5, with D perhaps TRBD1 (5 bases). The CDR3 loop spans 14 amino acids. V lost 2 bases and J lost 5, with 12 bases in between. CDR1 and CDR2 from the germline V gene are SNHLY and FYNNEI. CDR3 loop: CASSELSGLETQYF. In nucleotides, the CDR3 is TGTGCCAGCAGTGAATTGTCAGGGCTGGAGACCCAGTACTTC.

This clone was found once. The V gene is TRBV6-6, the J gene TRBJ1-5; TRBD1 matches at 8 bases. The CDR3 is 15 amino acids. After removal of 2 bases from V and 5 bases from J, the junction contained 5 bases not matched to a gene. Germline lookup yields CDR1 MNHNY and CDR2 SVGAGI (reference sequence). DNA of the CDR3: TGTGCCAGCAGTTACGCGGACAGGGTGTATCAGCCCCAGCATTTT. Protein: CASSYADRVYQPQHF.

Here the CDR3 DNA reads TGTGCCAGCAGTTTACCACTGGGGGGAGCGCCCCTCCACTTT. Encoded protein: CASSLPLGGAPLHF. The chain combines TRBV28 with TRBJ1-6, with D possibly being TRBD1 (5 bases). Trimming shortened V by 2 bases and J by 13 bases, and 15 bases separated the two germline ends. The germline CDR1 and CDR2 sequences are MDHEN and SYDVKM. This CDR3 region has 14 residues.

This clone showed up just a few times. V gene TRBV5-1 combines with J gene TRBJ2-7, with 10 bases aligning to TRBD1. The CDR3 length is 16 residues. The V gene's germline CDR1 is SGHRS and CDR2 YFSETQ. Germline trimming cut 1 base from V and 6 bases from J; bases unmatched to any gene: 10. The CDR3 region is CASSLRGGTGASEQYF. In nucleotides, the CDR3 is TGCGCCAGCAGCTTGAGGGGCGGGACAGGGGCAAGCGAGCAGTACTTC.